The 6 T cell receptor beta chains given below trace back to one sample, sequenced in a study of CD8 T cells in ankylosing spondylitis. TCRdb passed the 5' RACE reads through MiXCR, listing each CDR3 protein once. The sample carries fewer than 250,000 distinct CDR3 sequences, roughly 26% recorded once. The source material was blood, either unsorted or a sorted T cell fraction (not recorded which). The receptors come from a male donor with ankylosing spondylitis or in good health (not recorded which).

This clonotype was seen repeatedly, ten times or more. The V and J genes are TRBV18 and TRBJ2-7; D uncertain. V lost 3 bases, J lost 6 bases, and 9 bases lay in between. Germline lookup yields CDR1 KGHSH and CDR2 LQKENI. This CDR3 is 12 amino acids long. The chain's CDR3 is CASSPSSSEQYF. Here the CDR3 DNA reads TGTGCCAGCTCACCGTCGTCATCCGAGCAGTACTTC.

This clonotype was picked up a small number of times. This chain connects TRBV20-1 to TRBJ2-1, with 10 bases fitting TRBD2. CDR3 length: 16 residues. Germline V CDR1 and CDR2: DFQATT, SNEGSKA (reference sequence). J gave up 7 bases and V 0 bases, and 9 bases lay outside the gene matches. Here the CDR3 reads CSARDLRTSGNNEQFF. The CDR3 nucleotides read TGCAGTGCTAGAGATCTACGAACTAGCGGGAATAATGAGCAGTTCTTC.

There are many counts of this clonotype. This chain links TRBV12-3 or TRBV12-4 with TRBJ2-7, with D perhaps matching TRBD1 or TRBD2 (5 bases each). Trimming removed 4 bases at V and 0 bases at J, with 7 bases between. The CDR3 covers 13 residues. CDR3 amino acids: CASSWDRSYEQYF. As DNA, the CDR3 is TGTGCCAGCAGTTGGGACCGCTCCTACGAGCAGTACTTC.

This clonotype was observed many times. The chain has TRBV3-1 and TRBJ1-6; TRBD1 is a possible D gene (5 bases). The V gene lost 1 base and the J gene lost 7 bases, with 14 bases spanning the gap. CDR1 and CDR2 (germline): LGHDT, YNNKEL (reference sequence). This CDR3 has 16 residues. The CDR3 bases are TGTGCCAGCAGCCAAGTGGGGTCGGGGGGAAATTCACCCCTCCACTTT. Amino acid sequence: CASSQVGSGGNSPLHF.

This clonotype has at least ten counts. This chain uses TRBV25-1 with TRBJ1-1; the D gene is possibly TRBD1 (5 bases). The CDR3 runs to 14 residues. V lost 5 bases to trimming and J lost 1 base, with 11 bases between them. The V gene's germline CDR1 is MGHDK and CDR2 SYGVNS. The chain's CDR3 is CASSSGLRNTEAFF. CDR3 bases: TGTGCCAGCAGTTCGGGACTTCGGAACACTGAAGCTTTCTTT.

At least ten counts were recorded for this clonotype. The chain links TRBV12-3 or TRBV12-4 to TRBJ2-6; the D gene is possibly TRBD1 (5 bases). The ends were cut back, 2 bases at V and 1 base at J, with 6 bases in the middle. The CDR3 covers 15 residues. The CDR3 DNA follows: TGTGCCAGCAGTTTACAGGGATCTGGGGCCAACGTCCTGACTTTC. Its translation is CASSLQGSGANVLTF.